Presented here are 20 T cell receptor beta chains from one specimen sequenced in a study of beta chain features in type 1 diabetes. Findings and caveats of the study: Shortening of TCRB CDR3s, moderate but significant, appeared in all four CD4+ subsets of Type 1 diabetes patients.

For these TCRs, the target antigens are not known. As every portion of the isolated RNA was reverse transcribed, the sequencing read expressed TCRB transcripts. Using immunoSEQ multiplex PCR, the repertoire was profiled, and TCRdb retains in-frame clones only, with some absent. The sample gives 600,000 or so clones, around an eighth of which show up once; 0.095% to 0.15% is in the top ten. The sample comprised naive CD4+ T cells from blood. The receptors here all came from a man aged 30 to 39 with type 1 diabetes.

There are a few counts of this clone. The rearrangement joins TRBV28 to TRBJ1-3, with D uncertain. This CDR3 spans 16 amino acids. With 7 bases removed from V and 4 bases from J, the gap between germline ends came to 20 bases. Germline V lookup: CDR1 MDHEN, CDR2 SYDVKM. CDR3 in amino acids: CASNGIRAYSGNTIYF. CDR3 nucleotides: TGTGCCAGCAATGGCATCCGGGCCTACTCCGGAAACACCATATATTTT.

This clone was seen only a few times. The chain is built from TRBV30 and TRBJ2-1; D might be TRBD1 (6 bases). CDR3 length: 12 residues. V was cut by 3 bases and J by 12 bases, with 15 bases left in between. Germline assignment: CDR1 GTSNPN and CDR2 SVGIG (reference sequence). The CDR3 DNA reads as TGTGCCTGGAGCCTGGGGCCCAGGGGGCAGTTCTTC. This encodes CAWSLGPRGQFF.

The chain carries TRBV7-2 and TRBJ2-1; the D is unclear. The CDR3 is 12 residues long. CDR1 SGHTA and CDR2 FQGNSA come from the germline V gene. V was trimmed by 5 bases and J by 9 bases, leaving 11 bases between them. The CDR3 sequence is CASSGQATEQFF. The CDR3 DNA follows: TGTGCCAGCAGCGGCCAGGCGACTGAGCAGTTCTTC. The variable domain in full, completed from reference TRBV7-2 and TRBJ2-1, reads GAGVSQSPSNKVTEKGKDVELRCDPISGHTALYWYRQSLGQGLEFLIYFQGNSAPDKSGLPSDRFSAERTGGSVSTLTIQRTQQEDSAVYLCASSGQATEQFFGPGTRLTVL.

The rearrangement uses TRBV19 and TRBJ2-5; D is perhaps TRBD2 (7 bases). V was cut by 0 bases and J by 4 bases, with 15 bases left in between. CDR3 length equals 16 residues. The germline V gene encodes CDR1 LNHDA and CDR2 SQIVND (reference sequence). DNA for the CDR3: TGTGCCAGTAGTATAGATACGGTCCGGGGGGCAGAGACCCAGTACTTC. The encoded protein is CASSIDTVRGAETQYF.

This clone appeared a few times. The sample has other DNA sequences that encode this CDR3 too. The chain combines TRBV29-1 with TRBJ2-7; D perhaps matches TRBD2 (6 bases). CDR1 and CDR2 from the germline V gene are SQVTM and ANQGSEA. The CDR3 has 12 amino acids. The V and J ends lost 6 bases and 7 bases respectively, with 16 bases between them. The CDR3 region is CSVGGPPREQYF. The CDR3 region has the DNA TGCAGCGTGGGGGGACCCCCGAGAGAGCAGTACTTC.

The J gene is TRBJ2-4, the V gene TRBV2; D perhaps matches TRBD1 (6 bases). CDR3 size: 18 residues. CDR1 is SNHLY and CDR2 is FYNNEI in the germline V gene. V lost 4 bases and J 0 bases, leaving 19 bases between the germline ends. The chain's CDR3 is CASSVSSQGFLAKNIQYF. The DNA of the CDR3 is TGTGCCAGCAGTGTCTCGTCACAGGGCTTTCTAGCCAAAAACATTCAGTACTTC.

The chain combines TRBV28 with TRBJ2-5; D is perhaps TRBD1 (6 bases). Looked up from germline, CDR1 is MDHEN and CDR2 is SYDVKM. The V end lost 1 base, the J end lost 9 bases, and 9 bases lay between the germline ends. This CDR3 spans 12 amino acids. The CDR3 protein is CASSLSAGAQYF. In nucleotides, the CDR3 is TGTGCCAGCAGTTTATCGGCAGGGGCCCAGTACTTC.

This chain's CDR3 is CASSLEGAFNEQFF. Here the CDR3 DNA reads TGTGCCAGCAGCTTGGAGGGAGCATTTAATGAGCAGTTCTTC. This rearrangement joins TRBV5-4 to TRBJ2-1, with D perhaps matching TRBD2 (5 bases). V gave up 0 bases and J gave up 7 bases, with 11 bases separating them. Per the germline V gene, CDR1 is SGHNT and CDR2 is YYREEE (reference sequence). This CDR3 is 14 amino acids long. Full variable domain (remainder filled in from reference TRBV5-4 and TRBJ2-1): ETGVTQSPTHLIKTRGQQVTLRCSSQSGHNTVSWYQQALGQGPQFIFQYYREEENGRGNFPPRFSGLQFPNYSSELNVNALELDDSALYLCASSLEGAFNEQFFGPGTRLTVL.

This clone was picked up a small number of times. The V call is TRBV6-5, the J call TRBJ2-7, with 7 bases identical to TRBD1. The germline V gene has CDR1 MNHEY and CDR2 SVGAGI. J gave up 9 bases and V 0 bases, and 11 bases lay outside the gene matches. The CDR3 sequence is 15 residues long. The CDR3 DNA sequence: TGTGCCAGCAGTTACTCGGTCACAGGGGATGTAAGGCAGTACTTC. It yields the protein CASSYSVTGDVRQYF.

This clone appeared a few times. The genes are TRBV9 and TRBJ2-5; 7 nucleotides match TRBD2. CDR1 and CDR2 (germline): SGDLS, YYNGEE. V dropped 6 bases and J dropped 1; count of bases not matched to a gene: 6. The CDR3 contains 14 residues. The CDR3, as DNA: TGTGCCAGCACCCGTTCGGGAGGCCAAGAGACCCAGTACTTC. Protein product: CASTRSGGQETQYF.

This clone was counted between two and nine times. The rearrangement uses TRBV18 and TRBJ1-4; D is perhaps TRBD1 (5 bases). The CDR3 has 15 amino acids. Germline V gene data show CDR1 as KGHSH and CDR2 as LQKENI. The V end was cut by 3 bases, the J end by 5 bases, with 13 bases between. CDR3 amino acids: CASSPRSGLNEKLFF. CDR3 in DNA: TGTGCCAGCTCACCTCGATCGGGACTCAATGAAAAACTGTTTTTT.

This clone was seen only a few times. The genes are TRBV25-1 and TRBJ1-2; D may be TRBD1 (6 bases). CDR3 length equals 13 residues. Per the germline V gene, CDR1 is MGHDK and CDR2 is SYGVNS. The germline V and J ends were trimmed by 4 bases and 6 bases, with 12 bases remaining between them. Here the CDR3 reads CASSGQGKDGYTF. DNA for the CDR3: TGTGCCAGCAGTGGGCAGGGGAAGGATGGCTACACCTTC.

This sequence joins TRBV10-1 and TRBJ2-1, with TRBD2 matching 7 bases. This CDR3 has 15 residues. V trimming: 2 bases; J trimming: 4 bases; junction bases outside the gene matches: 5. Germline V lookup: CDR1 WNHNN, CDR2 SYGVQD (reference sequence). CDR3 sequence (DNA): TGCGCCAGCAGTGAGCCCGGGGGGTCGTACAATGAGCAGTTCTTC. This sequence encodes CASSEPGGSYNEQFF.

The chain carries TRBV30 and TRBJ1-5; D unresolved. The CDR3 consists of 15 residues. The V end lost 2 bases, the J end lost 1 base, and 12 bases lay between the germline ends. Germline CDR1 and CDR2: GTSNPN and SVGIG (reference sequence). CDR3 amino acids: CAWSIAGSSNQPQHF. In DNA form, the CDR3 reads TGTGCCTGGAGTATCGCGGGGAGCAGCAATCAGCCCCAGCATTTT.

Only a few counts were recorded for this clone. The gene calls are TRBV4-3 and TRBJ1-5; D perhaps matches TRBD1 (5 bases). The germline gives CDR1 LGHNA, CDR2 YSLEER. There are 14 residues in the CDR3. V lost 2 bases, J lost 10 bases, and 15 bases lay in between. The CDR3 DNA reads TGCGCCAGCAGCCAACAGTCCAACACAGGTCCCCAGCATTTT. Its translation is CASSQQSNTGPQHF.

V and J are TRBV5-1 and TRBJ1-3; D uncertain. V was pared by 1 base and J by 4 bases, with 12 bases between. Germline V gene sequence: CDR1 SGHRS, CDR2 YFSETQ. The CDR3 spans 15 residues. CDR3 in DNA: TGCGCCAGCAGCTTGATTGGGGTCGACGGAAACACCATATATTTT. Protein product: CASSLIGVDGNTIYF.

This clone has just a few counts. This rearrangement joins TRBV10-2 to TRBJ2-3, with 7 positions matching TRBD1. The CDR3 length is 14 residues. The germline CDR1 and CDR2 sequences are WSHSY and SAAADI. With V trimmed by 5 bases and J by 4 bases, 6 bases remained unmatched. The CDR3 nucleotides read TGCGCCAGCAGTCGGGCAGGGGGATCAGATACGCAGTATTTT. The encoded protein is CASSRAGGSDTQYF.

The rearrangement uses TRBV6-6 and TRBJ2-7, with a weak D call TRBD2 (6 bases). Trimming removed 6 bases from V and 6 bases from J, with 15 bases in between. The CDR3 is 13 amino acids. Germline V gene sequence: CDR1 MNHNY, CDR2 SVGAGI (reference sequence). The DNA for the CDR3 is TGTGCCAGCAGGTTACCGGAGGGGACCGAGCAGTACTTC. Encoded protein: CASRLPEGTEQYF.

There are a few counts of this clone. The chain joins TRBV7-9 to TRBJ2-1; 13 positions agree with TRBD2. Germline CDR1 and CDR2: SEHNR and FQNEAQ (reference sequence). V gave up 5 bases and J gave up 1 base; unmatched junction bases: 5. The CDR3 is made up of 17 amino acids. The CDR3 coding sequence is TGTGCCAGCAGCCCACTAGCGGGGGGGCCGTCCTACAATGAGCAGTTCTTC. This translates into CASSPLAGGPSYNEQFF.

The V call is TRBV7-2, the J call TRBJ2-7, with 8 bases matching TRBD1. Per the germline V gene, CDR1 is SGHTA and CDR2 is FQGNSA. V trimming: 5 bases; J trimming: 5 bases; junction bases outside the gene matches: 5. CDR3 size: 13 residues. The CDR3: CASSQQGGHEQYF. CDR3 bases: TGTGCCAGCAGCCAACAGGGGGGACACGAGCAGTACTTC.